Each of the 23 T cell receptor beta chains below was sequenced from the same sample in a study of T-cell reconstitution after alpha-beta-depleted transplantation in children. The TCRbeta library was prepared with unique molecular identifiers. Using its own MiXCR run on the PCR reads, TCRdb lists one record per CDR3 protein. The table records fewer than 550,000 distinct CDR3 sequences, roughly a tenth of them present only once. The specimen comprised PBMCs from the stem cell graft donor, sampled from the stem cell graft. These receptors came from a human donor who donated a stem cell graft to a child with acute myeloid leukemia.

This clonotype was counted only a few times. The chain joins TRBV11-1 to TRBJ1-6; 10 bases match TRBD1. This CDR3 is built from 18 residues. The V and J ends lost 3 bases and 3 bases, in that order; junction bases with no gene match: 8. From germline, CDR1 is SGHAT and CDR2 FQDESV (reference sequence). CDR3 loop: CASSFPGQGSLYNSPLHF. DNA of the CDR3: TGTGCCAGCAGCTTTCCGGGACAGGGGTCCCTCTATAATTCACCCCTCCACTTT.

The chain combines TRBV12-3 or TRBV12-4 with TRBJ1-2, with 7 bases matching TRBD1. This CDR3 spans 12 amino acids. The J segment lost 4 bases and the V segment lost 7 bases, leaving 3 bases of the junction unmatched. The DNA of the CDR3 is TGTGCCAGCACCCAGGGGGGCTATGGCTACACCTTC. Amino acid sequence: CASTQGGYGYTF.

V and J are TRBV20-1 and TRBJ1-1; 8 positions match TRBD1. The CDR3 loop spans 13 amino acids. The trim removed 4 bases at V and 1 base at J, leaving 2 bases unmatched. Germline CDR1 and CDR2: DFQATT and SNEGSKA (reference sequence). DNA of the CDR3: TGCAGTGCTACGGGACAGGCGAACACTGAAGCTTTCTTT. Protein: CSATGQANTEAFF.

The chain is built from TRBV29-1 and TRBJ1-2, with 12 nucleotides matching TRBD1. The CDR3 loop spans 14 amino acids. The germline V gene encodes CDR1 SQVTM and CDR2 ANQGSEA. V was clipped by 4 bases and J by 7 bases; unmatched bases: 7. In DNA, the CDR3 is TGCAGCGTTGGGGGACAGGGGGCGAAGAGTGGCTACACCTTC. It encodes CSVGGQGAKSGYTF.

This clonotype was seen repeatedly, ten times or more. The chain is built from TRBV29-1 and TRBJ2-5; no clear D gene. CDR1 SQVTM and CDR2 ANQGSEA come from the germline V gene. The CDR3 has 12 amino acids. The V and J ends lost 0 bases and 13 bases respectively, with 15 bases between them. The CDR3 DNA follows: TGCAGCGTTGAAGACGAAGGACCCCCCCCGTACTTC. As protein: CSVEDEGPPPYF.

As regards this clonotype: Possible read error: a much larger clone is one base away. The J gene is TRBJ2-1, the V gene TRBV20-1, with 9 bases aligning to TRBD2. From germline, CDR1 is DFQATT and CDR2 SNEGSKA (reference sequence). V lost 3 bases, J lost 5 bases, and 17 bases stayed unmatched. The CDR3 spans 18 residues. The CDR3 region has the DNA TGCAGTGCTAGTGGGTCAGTGGCGGGAGGGGGCAACCACAATGAGCAGTTCTTC. Translated, it gives CSASGSVAGGGNHNEQFF.

This clonotype came up a few times. V gene TRBV25-1 combines with J gene TRBJ1-4, with 8 nucleotides matching TRBD1. The CDR3 is 15 residues long. Germline V gene data show CDR1 as MGHDK and CDR2 as SYGVNS. Trimming at V came to 3 bases and at J to 11 bases, leaving 11 bases not matched to a gene. CDR3 sequence reads: CASSDDRGIGRKLFF. The CDR3 nucleotides read TGTGCCAGCAGTGATGACAGGGGAATAGGTCGGAAACTGTTTTTT.

In its sample, this clonotype was seen a few times. The CDR3 sequence: CASSLLAGGQGETQYF. In nucleotides, the CDR3 is TGTGCCAGCAGTTTACTAGCGGGAGGACAGGGAGAGACCCAGTACTTC. The genes are TRBV12-3 or TRBV12-4 and TRBJ2-5; 11 bases align to TRBD2. V was clipped by 2 bases and J by 4 bases; unmatched bases: 6. The length of the CDR3 is 16 residues.

This clonotype was picked up a small number of times. J is TRBJ2-7 and V is TRBV20-1; D possibly corresponds to TRBD1 (6 bases). V was shortened by 5 bases and J by 2 bases, with 10 bases between the two germline ends. This CDR3 comprises 12 residues. Germline V gene data show CDR1 as DFQATT and CDR2 as SNEGSKA (reference sequence). The CDR3 DNA reads TGCAGTGCTCGGGACAACACCTACGAGCAGTACTTC. The encoded protein is CSARDNTYEQYF.

V is TRBV12-3 or TRBV12-4 and J is TRBJ2-1; 16 bases fit TRBD2. CDR3 size: 16 residues. The ends lost 4 bases at V and 11 bases at J; junction bases unmatched: 8. The CDR3: CASSSGTSGRGPKQFF. The CDR3 nucleotides read TGTGCCAGCAGTTCCGGGACTAGCGGGAGGGGACCCAAGCAGTTCTTC.

The J gene is TRBJ2-5, the V gene TRBV7-2; a possible D gene is TRBD2 (5 bases). The V and J ends lost 3 bases and 5 bases respectively, with 10 bases between them. The CDR3 extends over 13 amino acids. CDR1 and CDR2 (germline): SGHTA, FQGNSA. The CDR3 region is CASSFWGEETQYF. CDR3 sequence (DNA): TGTGCCAGCAGCTTCTGGGGAGAGGAGACCCAGTACTTC.

The gene calls are TRBV27 and TRBJ2-5; TRBD2 aligns across 14 bases. CDR1 is MNHEY, CDR2 SMNVEV, per germline (reference sequence). This CDR3 has 16 amino acids. Unmatched junction bases numbered 7, after V lost 6 bases and J lost 4 bases. CDR3 DNA: TGTGCCAGCAGCACTGGGACTAGCGGGAGCAGAGAGACCCAGTACTTC. Encoded protein: CASSTGTSGSRETQYF.

DNA of the CDR3: TGCAGTGCTAGAGACCCCAGAATTTCCGGGACTGGATTATACAATGAGCAGTTCTTC. This encodes CSARDPRISGTGLYNEQFF. V and J are TRBV20-1 and TRBJ2-1, with a possible D match to TRBD2 (6 bases). The CDR3 is made up of 19 amino acids. Germline CDR1 reads DFQATT; CDR2 reads SNEGSKA (reference sequence). The germline V and J ends were trimmed by 0 bases and 4 bases, with 25 bases remaining between them.

The rearrangement links TRBV20-1 to TRBJ2-1, with 9 bases identical to TRBD1. Germline values: CDR1 DFQATT, CDR2 SNEGSKA (reference sequence). With 3 bases clipped from V and 4 bases from J, the junction kept 7 bases outside the gene matches. The CDR3 is made up of 15 amino acids. CDR3 amino acids: CSARATGGFYNEQFF. CDR3 in DNA: TGCAGTGCTAGGGCGACAGGGGGATTTTACAATGAGCAGTTCTTC.

This clonotype was picked up many times. The V gene is TRBV7-8, the J gene TRBJ1-6; D is uncertain. V was shortened by 0 bases and J by 1 base, with 10 bases between the two germline ends. CDR3 size: 17 residues. Germline V gives CDR1 SGHVS, CDR2 FQNEAQ. The CDR3 DNA follows: TGTGCCAGCAGCTTAGCCGACCAGAAATCCTATAATTCACCCCTCCACTTT. Amino acids: CASSLADQKSYNSPLHF.

This chain joins TRBV20-1 and TRBJ2-7; D ambiguous. Per the germline V gene, CDR1 is DFQATT and CDR2 is SNEGSKA (reference sequence). This CDR3 comprises 12 residues. V lost 3 bases, J lost 1 base, and 7 bases lay in between. This CDR3 is CSARTSSYEQYF. Here the CDR3 DNA reads TGCAGTGCTAGGACGTCATCCTACGAGCAGTACTTC.

Concerning this clonotype itself: A much larger clone lies a single base off, so this may be a read error. The gene calls are TRBV20-1 and TRBJ2-1, with no clear D. This CDR3 region has 16 residues. The germline V gene has CDR1 DFQATT and CDR2 SNEGSKA (reference sequence). V was shortened by 2 bases and J by 6 bases, with 20 bases between the two germline ends. The CDR3 bases are TGCAGTGCTAGAACAGCCGGGCAGAGACTCGTCAATGAGCAGTTCTTC. Translating gives CSARTAGQRLVNEQFF.

In this sample, this clonotype turned up a few times. This chain connects TRBV5-1 to TRBJ2-1; TRBD2 matches 7 bases. CDR1 SGHRS and CDR2 YFSETQ come from the germline V gene. The CDR3 covers 18 residues. V lost 0 bases, J lost 7 bases, and 16 bases stayed unmatched. The CDR3 sequence is CASSLESSGVVVWNEQFF. Written as DNA, the CDR3 is TGCGCCAGCAGCTTGGAGTCCAGCGGGGTAGTAGTTTGGAATGAGCAGTTCTTC.

A few counts support this clonotype. V gene TRBV20-1 combines with J gene TRBJ1-5, with D perhaps TRBD1 (6 bases). This CDR3 contains 17 residues. Germline assignment: CDR1 DFQATT and CDR2 SNEGSKA (reference sequence). The germline V and J ends were trimmed by 3 bases and 5 bases, with 23 bases remaining between them. The DNA of the CDR3 is TGCAGTGCTAGGCGGGAAGGGAGGACAGCGAGGGATCAGCCCCAGCATTTT. Translated, it gives CSARREGRTARDQPQHF.

This clonotype was seen more than once but under ten times. V gene TRBV5-1 combines with J gene TRBJ2-5; possible D gene TRBD2, 5 bases. The CDR3 sequence is 13 residues long. The germline V gene has CDR1 SGHRS and CDR2 YFSETQ. Between the trimmed V and J ends, which lost 8 bases and 4 bases, there was a span of 15 bases. CDR3 protein: CASHRLPPETQYF. CDR3 sequence (DNA): TGCGCCAGTCATCGACTACCTCCAGAGACCCAGTACTTC.

This clonotype was counted between two and nine times. The CDR3 here is CASSLDGTGNTIYF. CDR3 in DNA: TGCGCCAGCAGCTTGGATGGGACTGGAAACACCATATATTTT. The chain joins TRBV5-1 to TRBJ1-3, with unresolved D. V lost 0 bases and J lost 2, with 6 bases in between. CDR1 is SGHRS and CDR2 is YFSETQ in the germline V gene. The CDR3 runs to 14 residues.

In this sample, this clonotype turned up many times. This chain joins TRBV15 and TRBJ2-2; no clear D gene. Germline V gene sequence: CDR1 LNHNV, CDR2 YYDKDF (reference sequence). The V gene lost 5 bases and the J gene lost 3 bases, with 10 bases spanning the gap. CDR3 length: 14 residues. The CDR3 here is CATSSRVDTGELFF. In nucleotides, the CDR3 is TGTGCCACCAGCTCACGGGTGGACACCGGGGAGCTGTTTTTT.

This clonotype was found many times. This chain connects TRBV29-1 to TRBJ2-1, with 11 bases identical to TRBD2. CDR1 is SQVTM and CDR2 is ANQGSEA in the germline V gene. The CDR3 runs 17 residues. V was pared by 5 bases and J by 9 bases, with 18 bases of the junction left unmatched. The CDR3 DNA reads TGCAGCGTTACCAAGGTGGCTAGCGGGAGGTCTCGCGCTGAGCAGTTCTTC. It is translated as CSVTKVASGRSRAEQFF.